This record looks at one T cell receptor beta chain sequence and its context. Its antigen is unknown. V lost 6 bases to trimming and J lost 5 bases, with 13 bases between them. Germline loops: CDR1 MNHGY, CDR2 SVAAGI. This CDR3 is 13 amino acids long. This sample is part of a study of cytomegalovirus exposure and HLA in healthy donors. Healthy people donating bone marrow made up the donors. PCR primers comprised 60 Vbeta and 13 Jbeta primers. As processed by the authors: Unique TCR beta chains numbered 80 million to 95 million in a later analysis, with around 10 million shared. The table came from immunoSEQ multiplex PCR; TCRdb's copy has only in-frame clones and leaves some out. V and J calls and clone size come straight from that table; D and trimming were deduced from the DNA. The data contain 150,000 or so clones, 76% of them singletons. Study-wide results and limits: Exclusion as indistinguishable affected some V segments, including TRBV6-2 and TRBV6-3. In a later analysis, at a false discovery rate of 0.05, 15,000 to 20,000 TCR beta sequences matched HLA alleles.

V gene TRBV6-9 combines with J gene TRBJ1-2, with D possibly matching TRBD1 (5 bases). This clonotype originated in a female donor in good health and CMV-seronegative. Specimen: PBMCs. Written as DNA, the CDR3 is TGTGCCAGCAGAACGCAGGGTCGTTATGGCTACACCTTC. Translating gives CASRTQGRYGYTF.